This TCR beta chain was captured in a study of T-cell reconstitution after alpha-beta-depleted transplantation in children. Unique molecular identifiers were used in preparing the TCRbeta library. TCRdb re-analysed the PCR reads in MiXCR, keeping a single row per CDR3 protein. The sample shows roughly 100,000 distinct CDR3 sequences, approximately 6% of them seen only once. The CDR3 length is 13 residues. J gave up 2 bases and V 3 bases, and 0 bases lay outside the gene matches. Broader study findings: Expanded graft clones, several hundred of them, were reportedly the source of alpha-beta T cells about two months after transplant. One year after transplant, T-cell counts and diversity came mostly from newly produced T cells. Recipient T cells and thymic progenitors that survived were the source of the high TCRbeta diversity seen at day 60 in some patients.

Many counts were recorded for this clonotype. Antigen: not known. This clonotype was obtained from a female patient aged 2-9 years who had a stem cell transplant for Fanconi anemia, so the T cells may come from the graft donor. The rearrangement joins TRBV12-3 or TRBV12-4 to TRBJ2-7, with 8 nucleotides matching TRBD1. Sequenced material: PBMCs, mostly from graft donor cells, taken 60 days after TCRalphabeta/CD19-depleted stem cell transplant. In DNA, the CDR3 is TGTGCCAGCAGTTTGACAGGGGCCTACGAGCAGTACTTC. Its translation: CASSLTGAYEQYF.